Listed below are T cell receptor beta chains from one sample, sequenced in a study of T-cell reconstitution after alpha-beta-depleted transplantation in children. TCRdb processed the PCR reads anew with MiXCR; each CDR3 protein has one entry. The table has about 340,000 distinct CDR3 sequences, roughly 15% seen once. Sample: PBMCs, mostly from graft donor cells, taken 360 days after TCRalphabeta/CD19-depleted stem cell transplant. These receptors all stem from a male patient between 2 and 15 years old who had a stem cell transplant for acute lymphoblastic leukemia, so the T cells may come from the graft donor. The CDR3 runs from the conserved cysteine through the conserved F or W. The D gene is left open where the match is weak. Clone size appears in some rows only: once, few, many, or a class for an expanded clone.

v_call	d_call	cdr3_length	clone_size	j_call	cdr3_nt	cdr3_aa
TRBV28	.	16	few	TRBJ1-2	TGTGCCAGCAGTTTATTGAGGCGGGGCGGGCGTTATGGCTACACCTTC	CASSLLRRGGRYGYTF
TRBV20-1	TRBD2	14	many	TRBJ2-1	TGCAGTGCGGGGGGACTAACTACCTACAATGAGCAGTTCTTC	CSAGGLTTYNEQFF
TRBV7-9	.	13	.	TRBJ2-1	TGTGCCAGCAGCTTAGCGCTGAGCAATGAGCAGTTCTTC	CASSLALSNEQFF
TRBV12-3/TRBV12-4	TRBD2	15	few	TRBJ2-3	TGTGCCAGCAAACTGACTAGCGGGAGCGGAGATACGCAGTATTTT	CASKLTSGSGDTQYF
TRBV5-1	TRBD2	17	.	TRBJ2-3	TGCGCCAGCAGCTTTGGGTTTTTAGCGGGGGTCACAGATACGCAGTATTTT	CASSFGFLAGVTDTQYF
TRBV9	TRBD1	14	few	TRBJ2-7	TGTGCCAGCAGCAGCCGACAGGGGGCGGGCGAGCAGTACTTC	CASSSRQGAGEQYF
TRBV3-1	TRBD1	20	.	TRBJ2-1	TGTGCCAGCAGCCCCGGGACAGGGCTTACGCGGGCCTTGGACTACAATGAGCAGTTCTTC	CASSPGTGLTRALDYNEQFF
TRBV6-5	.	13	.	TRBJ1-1	TGTGCCAGCAGTTCCCTAACAGGGTCAGGAGCTTTCTTT	CASSSLTGSGAFF
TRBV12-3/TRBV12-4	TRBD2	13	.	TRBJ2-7	TGTGCCAGCAGTCCCGGGACTAGTGCGGGGCAGTACTTC	CASSPGTSAGQYF
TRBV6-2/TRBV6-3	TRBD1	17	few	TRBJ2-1	TGTGCCAGCAGTTACCCATGGGACAGTCAATTTTACAATGAGCAGTTCTTC	CASSYPWDSQFYNEQFF
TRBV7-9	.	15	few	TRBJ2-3	TGTGCCAGCAGCAGGCCGGAGTGGCGCACAGATACGCAGTATTTT	CASSRPEWRTDTQYF
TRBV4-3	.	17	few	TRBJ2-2	TGCGCCAGCAGCCAAGACGGCTGGTCGTTGGGGACCGGGGAGCTGTTTTTT	CASSQDGWSLGTGELFF
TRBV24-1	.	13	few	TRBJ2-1	TGTGCCACCAGTGATGTTCCACTAGGCGAGCAGTTCTTC	CATSDVPLGEQFF
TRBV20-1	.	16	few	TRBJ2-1	TGCAGTGCTAGAGGGGTTCGGGTAGGGGGGCTCAATGAGCAGTTCTTC	CSARGVRVGGLNEQFF
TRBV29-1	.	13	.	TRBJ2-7	TGCAGCGCCCGGACTAATACTAGGTACGAGCAGTACTTC	CSARTNTRYEQYF
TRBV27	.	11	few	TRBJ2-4	TGTGCCAGCAGGTTCAAAAACATTCAGTACTTC	CASRFKNIQYF
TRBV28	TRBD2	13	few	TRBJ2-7	TGTGCCAGCAAGGCGGGAGGACTCCACGAGCAGTACTTC	CASKAGGLHEQYF
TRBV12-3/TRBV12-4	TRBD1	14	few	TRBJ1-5	TGTGCCAGCACTCGGACAGGGGGGAGTCAGCCCCAGCATTTT	CASTRTGGSQPQHF
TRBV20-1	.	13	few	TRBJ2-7	TGCAGTGCTGGGACACCGAGCTCCTACGAGCAGTACTTC	CSAGTPSSYEQYF
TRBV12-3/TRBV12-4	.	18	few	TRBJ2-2	TGTGCCAGCAGTTTAATCAGGGGGAATAGCGGGAACACCGGGGAGCTGTTTTTT	CASSLIRGNSGNTGELFF
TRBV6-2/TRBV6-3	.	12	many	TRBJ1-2	TGTGCCAGCAGTTCAACACCCTATGGCTACACCTTC	CASSSTPYGYTF
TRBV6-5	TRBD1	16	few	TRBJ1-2	TGTGCCAGCAGTTATAGGGGGCGCGCCGGGGGCTATGGCTACACCTTC	CASSYRGRAGGYGYTF
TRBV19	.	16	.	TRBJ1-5	TGTGCCAGTAGTGTGTTGGGGGGGGACCACAATCAGCCCCAGCATTTT	CASSVLGGDHNQPQHF
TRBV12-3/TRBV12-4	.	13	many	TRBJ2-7	TGTGCCAGCAGCCCCCCTGGTGTGTACGAGCAGTACTTC	CASSPPGVYEQYF
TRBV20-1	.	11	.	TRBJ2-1	TGCAGTGCAAGACAGAGGGCTGAGCAGTTCTTC	CSARQRAEQFF
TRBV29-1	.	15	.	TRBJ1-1	TGCAGCGTTCGAGGGGGGCGCGGGGTGAACACTGCAGCTTTCTTT	CSVRGGRGVNTAAFF
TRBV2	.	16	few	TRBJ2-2	TGTGCCAGCAGTGTGCCCAACTACTCGAACACCGGGGAGCTGTTTTTT	CASSVPNYSNTGELFF
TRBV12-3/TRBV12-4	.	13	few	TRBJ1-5	TGTGCCAGCAATGGGGATAGCAATCAGCCCCAGCATTTT	CASNGDSNQPQHF
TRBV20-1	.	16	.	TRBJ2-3	TGCAGTGCTAGTCTACCGGTAACAAGGTCCACAGATACGCAGTATTTT	CSASLPVTRSTDTQYF
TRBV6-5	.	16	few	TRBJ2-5	TGTGCCAGCAGTTACTCGGCCGGGGCTTCGCTAGAGACCCAGTACTTC	CASSYSAGASLETQYF
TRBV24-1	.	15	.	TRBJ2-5	TGTGCCACCAGTGTTAACACAGGGGGGGCGGAGACCCAGTACTTC	CATSVNTGGAETQYF
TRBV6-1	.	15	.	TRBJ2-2	TGTGCCAGCAGTGTCCGGACTGGGAACACCGGGGAGCTGTTTTTT	CASSVRTGNTGELFF
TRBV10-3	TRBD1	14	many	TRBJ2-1	TGTGCCATCAAGCCGGGACAGGGGTTTCATGAGCAGTTCTTC	CAIKPGQGFHEQFF
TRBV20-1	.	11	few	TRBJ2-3	TGCAGTGCGACCCACACAGATACGCAGTATTTT	CSATHTDTQYF
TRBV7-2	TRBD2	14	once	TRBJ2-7	TGTGCCAGCAGCTTAGTCGCGGGAGTAAACGAGCAGTACTTC	CASSLVAGVNEQYF
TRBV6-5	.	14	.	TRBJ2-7	TGTGCCAGCACCGAAATAGCAAACGGCTACGAGCAGTACTTC	CASTEIANGYEQYF
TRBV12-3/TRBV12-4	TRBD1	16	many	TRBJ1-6	TGTGCCAGCAGCACAGGGGGCTATCCCTCAGGTTCACCCCTCCACTTT	CASSTGGYPSGSPLHF
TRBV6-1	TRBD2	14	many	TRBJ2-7	TGTGCCAGCAGCAGGACTAGAAATCTCTACGAGCAGTACTTC	CASSRTRNLYEQYF
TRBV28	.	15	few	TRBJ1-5	TGTGCCAGCAGTTTATCCGGCTTTTTCAATCAGCCCCAGCATTTT	CASSLSGFFNQPQHF
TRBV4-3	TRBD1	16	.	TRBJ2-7	TGCGCCAGCAGCCAAGGCGCCGGGACAGGGGGGTACGAGCAGTACTTC	CASSQGAGTGGYEQYF
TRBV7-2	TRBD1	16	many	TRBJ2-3	TGTGCCAGCAGCTTAAAGGGGACAGGAATCCCAGATACGCAGTATTTT	CASSLKGTGIPDTQYF
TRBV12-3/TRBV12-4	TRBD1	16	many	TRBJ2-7	TGTGCCAGCAGTCTCCTCGGACAGGGAAGATCCTACGAGCAGTACTTC	CASSLLGQGRSYEQYF
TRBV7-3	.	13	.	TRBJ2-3	TGTGCCAGCAGCTTAAGGACCTCAGATACGCAGTATTTT	CASSLRTSDTQYF
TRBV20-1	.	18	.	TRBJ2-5	TGCAGTGCTAGAGTGGATTTGAGTAGAACAGGGTTTCAAGAGACCCAGTACTTC	CSARVDLSRTGFQETQYF
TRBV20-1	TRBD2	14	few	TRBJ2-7	TGCAGTGCTAGGGACCTAGCGGGAGTAAACGAGCAGTACTTC	CSARDLAGVNEQYF
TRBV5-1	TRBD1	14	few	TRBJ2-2	TGCGCCAGCCGACAGGGGTCGAACACCGGGGAGCTGTTTTTT	CASRQGSNTGELFF